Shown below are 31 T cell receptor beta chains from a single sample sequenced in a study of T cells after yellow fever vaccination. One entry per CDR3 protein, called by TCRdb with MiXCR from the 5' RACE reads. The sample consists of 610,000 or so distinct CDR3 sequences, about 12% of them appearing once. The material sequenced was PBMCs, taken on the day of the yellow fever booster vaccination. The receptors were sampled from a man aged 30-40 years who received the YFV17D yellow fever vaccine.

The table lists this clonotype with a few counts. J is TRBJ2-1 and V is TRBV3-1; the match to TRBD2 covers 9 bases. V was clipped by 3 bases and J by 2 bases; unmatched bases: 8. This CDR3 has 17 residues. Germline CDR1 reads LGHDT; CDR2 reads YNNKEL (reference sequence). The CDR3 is CASSHYTSGRPYNEQFF. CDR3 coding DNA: TGTGCCAGCAGCCACTACACTAGCGGGCGACCCTACAATGAGCAGTTCTTC.

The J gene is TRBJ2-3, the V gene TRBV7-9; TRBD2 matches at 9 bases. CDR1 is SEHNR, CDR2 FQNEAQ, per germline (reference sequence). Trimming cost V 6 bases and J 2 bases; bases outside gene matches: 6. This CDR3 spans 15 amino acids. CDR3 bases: TGTGCCAGCAGACCTATAGCGGGAGACACAGATACGCAGTATTTT. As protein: CASRPIAGDTDTQYF.

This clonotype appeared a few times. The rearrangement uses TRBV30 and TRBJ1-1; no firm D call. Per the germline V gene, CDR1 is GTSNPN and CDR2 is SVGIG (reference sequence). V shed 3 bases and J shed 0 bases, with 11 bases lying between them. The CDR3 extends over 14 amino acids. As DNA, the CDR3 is TGTGCCTGGAGAATCAGCGGAATGAACACTGAAGCTTTCTTT. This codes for CAWRISGMNTEAFF.

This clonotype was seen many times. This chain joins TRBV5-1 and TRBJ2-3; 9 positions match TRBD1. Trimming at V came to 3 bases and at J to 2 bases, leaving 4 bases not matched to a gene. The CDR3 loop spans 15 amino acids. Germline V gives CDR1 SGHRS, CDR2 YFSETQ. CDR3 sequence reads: CASSWGQGYTDTQYF. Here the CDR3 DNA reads TGCGCCAGCAGCTGGGGACAGGGCTACACAGATACGCAGTATTTT.

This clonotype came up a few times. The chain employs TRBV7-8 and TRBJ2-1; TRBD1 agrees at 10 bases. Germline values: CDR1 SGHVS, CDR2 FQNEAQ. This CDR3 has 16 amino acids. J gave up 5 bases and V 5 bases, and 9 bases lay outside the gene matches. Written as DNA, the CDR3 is TGTGCCAGCAGCCTACGGTTGGGGACAGGGGACAATGAGCAGTTCTTC. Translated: CASSLRLGTGDNEQFF.

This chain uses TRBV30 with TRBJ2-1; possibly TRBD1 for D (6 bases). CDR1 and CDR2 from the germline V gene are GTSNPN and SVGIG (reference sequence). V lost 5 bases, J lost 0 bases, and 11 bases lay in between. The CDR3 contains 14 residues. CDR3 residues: CAWGLTGSYNEQFF. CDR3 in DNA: TGTGCCTGGGGCCTGACAGGCTCCTACAATGAGCAGTTCTTC.

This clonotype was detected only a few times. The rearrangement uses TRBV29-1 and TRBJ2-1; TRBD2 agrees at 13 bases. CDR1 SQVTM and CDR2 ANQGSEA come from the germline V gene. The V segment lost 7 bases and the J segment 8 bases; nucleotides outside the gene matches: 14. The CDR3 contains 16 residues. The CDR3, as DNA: TGCAGCGGGACCGGGACTAGCGGGATGGGGGGCCATGAGCAGTTCTTC. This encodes CSGTGTSGMGGHEQFF.

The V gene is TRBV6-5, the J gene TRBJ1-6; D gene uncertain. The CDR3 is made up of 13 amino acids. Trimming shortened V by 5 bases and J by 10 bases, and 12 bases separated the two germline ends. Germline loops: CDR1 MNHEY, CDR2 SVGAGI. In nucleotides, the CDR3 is TGTGCCAGCAGTCTCGAAGAGGAATCACCCCTCCACTTT. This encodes CASSLEEESPLHF.

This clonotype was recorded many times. DNA for the CDR3: TGTGCCAGACTCCGGGACAGGGGGACTTTAAGCTCCTACGAGCAGTACTTC. Translating it yields CARLRDRGTLSSYEQYF. This chain joins TRBV12-3 or TRBV12-4 and TRBJ2-7, with TRBD1 matching over 11 bases. The CDR3 length is 17 residues. V trimming: 9 bases; J trimming: 0 bases; junction bases outside the gene matches: 13.

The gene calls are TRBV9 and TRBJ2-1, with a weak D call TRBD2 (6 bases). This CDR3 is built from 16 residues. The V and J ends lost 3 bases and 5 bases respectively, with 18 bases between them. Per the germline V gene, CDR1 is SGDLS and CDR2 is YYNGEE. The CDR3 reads CASSGGTRENNNEQFF. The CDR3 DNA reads TGTGCCAGCAGCGGAGGAACCCGGGAGAACAACAATGAGCAGTTCTTC.

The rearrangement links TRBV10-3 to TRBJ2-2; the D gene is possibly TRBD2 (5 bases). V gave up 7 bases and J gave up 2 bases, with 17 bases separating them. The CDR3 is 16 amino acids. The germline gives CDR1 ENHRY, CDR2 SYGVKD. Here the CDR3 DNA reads TGTGCCATCACAGCCGGCGCGGGCACAAACACCGGGGAGCTGTTTTTT. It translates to CAITAGAGTNTGELFF.

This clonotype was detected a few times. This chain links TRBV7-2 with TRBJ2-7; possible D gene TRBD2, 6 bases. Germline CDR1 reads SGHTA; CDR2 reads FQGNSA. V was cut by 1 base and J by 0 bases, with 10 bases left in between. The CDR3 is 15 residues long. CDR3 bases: TGTGCCAGCAGCTTAGGGGCGGAGGGCTCCTACGAGCAGTACTTC. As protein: CASSLGAEGSYEQYF.

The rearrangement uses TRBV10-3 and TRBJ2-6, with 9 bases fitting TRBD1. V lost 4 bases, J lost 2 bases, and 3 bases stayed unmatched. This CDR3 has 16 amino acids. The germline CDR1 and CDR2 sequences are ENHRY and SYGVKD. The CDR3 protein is CAISVGDRAGANVLTF. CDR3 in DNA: TGTGCCATCAGTGTTGGGGACAGGGCTGGGGCCAACGTCCTGACTTTC.

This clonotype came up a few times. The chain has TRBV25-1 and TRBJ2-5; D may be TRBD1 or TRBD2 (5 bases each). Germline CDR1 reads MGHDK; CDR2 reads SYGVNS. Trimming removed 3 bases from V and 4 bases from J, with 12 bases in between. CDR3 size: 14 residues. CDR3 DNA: TGTGCCAGCAGTGAGGGTGGGGGTCGAGAGACCCAGTACTTC. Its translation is CASSEGGGRETQYF.

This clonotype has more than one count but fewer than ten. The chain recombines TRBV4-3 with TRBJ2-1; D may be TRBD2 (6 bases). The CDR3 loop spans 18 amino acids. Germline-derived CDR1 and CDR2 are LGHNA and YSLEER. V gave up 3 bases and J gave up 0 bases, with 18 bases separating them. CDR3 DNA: TGCGCCAGCAGCCAGAGGCTCCTAGCGCGGGGCTCCTACAATGAGCAGTTCTTC. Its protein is CASSQRLLARGSYNEQFF.

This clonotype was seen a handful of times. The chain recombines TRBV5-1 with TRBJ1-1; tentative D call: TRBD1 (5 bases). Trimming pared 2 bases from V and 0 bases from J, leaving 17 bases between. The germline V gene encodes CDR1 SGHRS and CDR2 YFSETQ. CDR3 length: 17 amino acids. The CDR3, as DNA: TGCGCCAGCAGCTTCGGGACGGGACGATTCATGAACACTGAAGCTTTCTTT. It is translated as CASSFGTGRFMNTEAFF.

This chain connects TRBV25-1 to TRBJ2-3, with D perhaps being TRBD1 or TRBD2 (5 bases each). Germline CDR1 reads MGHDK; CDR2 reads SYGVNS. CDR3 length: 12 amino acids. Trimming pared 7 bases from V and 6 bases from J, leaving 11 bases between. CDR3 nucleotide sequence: TGTGCCAGCACGGACACTAGGGATACGCAGTATTTT. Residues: CASTDTRDTQYF.

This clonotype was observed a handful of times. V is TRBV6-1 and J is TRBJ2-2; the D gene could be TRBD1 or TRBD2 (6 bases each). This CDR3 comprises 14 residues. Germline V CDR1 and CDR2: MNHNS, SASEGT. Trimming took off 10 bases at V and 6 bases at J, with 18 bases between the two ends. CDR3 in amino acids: CATQGRGEAGELFF. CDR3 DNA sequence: TGTGCCACCCAGGGGCGCGGGGAGGCCGGGGAGCTGTTTTTT.

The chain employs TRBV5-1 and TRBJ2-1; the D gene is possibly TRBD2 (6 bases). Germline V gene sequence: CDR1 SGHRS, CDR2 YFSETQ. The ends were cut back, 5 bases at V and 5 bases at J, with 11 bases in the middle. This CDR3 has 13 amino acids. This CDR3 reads CASRPGVNNEQFF. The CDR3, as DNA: TGCGCCAGCAGGCCGGGAGTTAACAATGAGCAGTTCTTC.

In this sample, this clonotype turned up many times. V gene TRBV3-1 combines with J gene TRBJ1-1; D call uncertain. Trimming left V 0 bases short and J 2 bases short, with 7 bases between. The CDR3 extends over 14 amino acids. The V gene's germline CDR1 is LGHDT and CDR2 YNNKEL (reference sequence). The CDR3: CASSQDTVNTEAFF. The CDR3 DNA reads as TGTGCCAGCAGCCAAGATACGGTTAACACTGAAGCTTTCTTT.

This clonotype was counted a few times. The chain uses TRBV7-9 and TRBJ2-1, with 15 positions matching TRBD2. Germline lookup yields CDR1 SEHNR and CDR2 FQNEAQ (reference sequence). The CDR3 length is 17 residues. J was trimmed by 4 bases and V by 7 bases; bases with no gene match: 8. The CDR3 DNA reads TGTGCCAGCACTCCCGTCGGGACTAGCGGGAGGTACAATGAGCAGTTCTTC. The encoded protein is CASTPVGTSGRYNEQFF.

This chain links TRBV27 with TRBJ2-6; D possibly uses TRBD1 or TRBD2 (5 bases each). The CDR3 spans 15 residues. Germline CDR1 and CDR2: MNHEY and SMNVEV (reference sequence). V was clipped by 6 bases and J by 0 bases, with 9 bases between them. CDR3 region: CASRGRPSGANVLTF. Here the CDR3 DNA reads TGTGCCAGCAGGGGACGACCCTCTGGGGCCAACGTCCTGACTTTC.

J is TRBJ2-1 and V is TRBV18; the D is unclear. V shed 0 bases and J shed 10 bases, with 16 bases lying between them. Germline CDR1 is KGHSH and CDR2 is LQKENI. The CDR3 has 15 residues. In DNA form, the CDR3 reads TGTGCCAGCTCACCACCGGTAGGCGAACAATCCGAGCAGTTCTTC. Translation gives CASSPPVGEQSEQFF.

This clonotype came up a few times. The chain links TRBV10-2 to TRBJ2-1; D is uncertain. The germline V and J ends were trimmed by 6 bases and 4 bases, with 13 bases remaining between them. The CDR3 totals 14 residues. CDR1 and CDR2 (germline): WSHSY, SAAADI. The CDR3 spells CASRDRNLYNEQFF. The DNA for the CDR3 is TGCGCCAGCAGGGACCGGAACCTATACAATGAGCAGTTCTTC.

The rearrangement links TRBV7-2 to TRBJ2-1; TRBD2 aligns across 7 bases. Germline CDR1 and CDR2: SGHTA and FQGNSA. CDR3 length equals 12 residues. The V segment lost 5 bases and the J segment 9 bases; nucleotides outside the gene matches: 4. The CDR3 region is CASSRLATEQFF. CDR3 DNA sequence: TGTGCCAGCAGCCGACTAGCTACTGAGCAGTTCTTC.

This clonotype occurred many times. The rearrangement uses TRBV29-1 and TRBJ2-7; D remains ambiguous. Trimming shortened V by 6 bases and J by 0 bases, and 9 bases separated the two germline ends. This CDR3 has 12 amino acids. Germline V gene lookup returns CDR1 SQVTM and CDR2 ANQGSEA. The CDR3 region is CSVRTDSYEQYF. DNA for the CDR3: TGCAGCGTACGGACGGACTCCTACGAGCAGTACTTC.

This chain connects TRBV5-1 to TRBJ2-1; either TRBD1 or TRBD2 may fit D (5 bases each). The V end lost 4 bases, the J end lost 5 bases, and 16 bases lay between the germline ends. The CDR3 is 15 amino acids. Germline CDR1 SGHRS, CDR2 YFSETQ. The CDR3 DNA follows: TGCGCCAGCAGCCCCCAGCCGAGGGGTCACAATGAGCAGTTCTTC. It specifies CASSPQPRGHNEQFF.

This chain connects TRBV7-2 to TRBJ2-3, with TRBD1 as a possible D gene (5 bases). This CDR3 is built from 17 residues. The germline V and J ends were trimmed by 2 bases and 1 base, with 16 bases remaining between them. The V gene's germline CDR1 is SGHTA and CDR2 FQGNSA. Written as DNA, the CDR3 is TGTGCCAGCAGCTTAACTCTCAGGGTTGAGGGCACAGATACGCAGTATTTT. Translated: CASSLTLRVEGTDTQYF.

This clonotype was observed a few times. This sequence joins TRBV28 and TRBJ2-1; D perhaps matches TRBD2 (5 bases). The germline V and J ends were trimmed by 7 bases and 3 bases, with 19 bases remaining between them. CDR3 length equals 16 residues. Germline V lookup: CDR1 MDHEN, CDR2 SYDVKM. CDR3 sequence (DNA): TGTGCCAGCACCTCCGAGGGAGCGAATTTCTACAATGAGCAGTTCTTC. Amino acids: CASTSEGANFYNEQFF.

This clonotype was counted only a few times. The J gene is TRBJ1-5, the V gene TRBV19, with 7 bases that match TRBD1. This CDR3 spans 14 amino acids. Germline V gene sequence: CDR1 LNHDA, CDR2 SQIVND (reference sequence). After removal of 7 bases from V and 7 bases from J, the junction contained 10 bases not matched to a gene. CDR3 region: CASTAPTGFQPQHF. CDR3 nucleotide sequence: TGTGCCAGTACCGCCCCGACAGGGTTCCAGCCCCAGCATTTT. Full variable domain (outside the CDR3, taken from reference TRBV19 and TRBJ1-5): DGGITQSPKYLFRKEGQNVTLSCEQNLNHDAMYWYRQDPGQGLRLIYYSQIVNDFQKGDIAEGYSVSREKKESFPLTVTSAQKNPTAFYLCASTAPTGFQPQHFGDGTRLSIL.

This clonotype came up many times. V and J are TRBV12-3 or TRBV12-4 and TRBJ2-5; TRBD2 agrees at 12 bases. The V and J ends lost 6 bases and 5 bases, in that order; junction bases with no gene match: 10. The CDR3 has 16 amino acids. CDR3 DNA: TGTGCCAGCAGGTCCCTAGCGGGAGGGGAAGCGGAGACCCAGTACTTC. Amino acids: CASRSLAGGEAETQYF.